This T cell receptor (beta chain) emerged from a study of cytomegalovirus exposure and HLA in healthy donors. Across the study: The use of the same platform for the 95 to 150 validation repertoires and the roughly 630 first-cohort repertoires was reported by a later analysis. Study findings and constraints: Listed as cytomegalovirus-associated were over 150 TCR beta chains.

Worth noting for this clone: Its specificity is not known.

The study drew the donors from its approximately 120-subject validation cohort, separate from the approximately 700-subject first cohort. Produced via immunoSEQ multiplex PCR; TCRdb's table is partial and in-frame only. The sample lists over 200,000 clones, 90% seen once, with under 0.4% in the top ten. The sequence was collected from a woman aged 18 to 35 in good health and CMV-seronegative. The sample was PBMCs.

CDR3 sequence reads: CATSRGEARNTEAFF. The CDR3 nucleotides read TGTGCCACCAGCAGAGGAGAGGCTCGGAACACTGAAGCTTTCTTT. The chain combines TRBV15 with TRBJ1-1; D gene unclear. Germline loops: CDR1 LNHNV, CDR2 YYDKDF (reference sequence). This CDR3 spans 15 amino acids. Trimming cost V 1 base and J 1 base, with 10 bases left between them. Full variable domain (missing parts from reference TRBV15 and TRBJ1-1): DAMVIQNPRYQVTQFGKPVTLSCSQTLNHNVMYWYQQKSSQAPKLLFHYYDKDFNNEADTPDNFQSRRPNTSFCFLDIRSPGLGDTAMYLCATSRGEARNTEAFFGQGTRLTVV.